This T cell receptor (beta chain) was recorded in a study of blood T cell repertoires in COVID-19. Study-level information: The United States, Italy and Spain were the sources of the acute and convalescent COVID-19 samples. The cDNA or gDNA used as material had been derived from T cells, B-cell-depleted T cells, or PBMCs.

The CDR3 totals 13 residues. CDR1 is LGHDT, CDR2 YNNKEL, per germline (reference sequence). Trimming cost V 6 bases and J 10 bases; bases outside gene matches: 8. The authors' processing: Reference gene primers were amplified, and this amplification served to estimate nucleated cell counts. Here immunoSEQ multiplex PCR was the method, and the copy in TCRdb shows in-frame clones only, minus some. D and trimming come from the DNA, and the V and J calls and clone size come from that table. The sample includes about 160,000 clones, 70% to 85% of them seen just once. The chain employs TRBV3-1 (or the pseudogene TRBV3-2) and TRBJ2-7; 11 nucleotides agree with TRBD1. The receptor was derived from a man between 60 and 75 years old who had recovered from COVID-19. Sequenced: peripheral blood. For the CDR3, the DNA is TGTGCCAGCAGAGAAGGACAGGGGGCGAGTCAGTACTTC. Amino acid sequence: CASREGQGASQYF.